Presented here are 16 T cell receptor beta chains from one specimen sequenced in a study of OX40 agonist ivuxolimab in advanced cancers. The assay was immunoSEQ multiplex PCR, and TCRdb's table has in-frame clones only and misses some. This sample has just under 55,000 clones, with about 80% found just once. Sequencing used CD4+ or CD8+ T cells sorted from blood, obtained in a trial of the OX40 agonist ivuxolimab. The receptors originated from an adult with an advanced solid tumor such as melanoma, head and neck, liver or kidney cancer.

This sequence joins TRBV9 and TRBJ1-1, with TRBD1 as a possible D gene (5 bases). V lost 3 bases to trimming and J lost 0 bases, with 9 bases between them. This CDR3 is built from 14 residues. Germline values: CDR1 SGDLS, CDR2 YYNGEE. In nucleotides, the CDR3 is TGTGCCAGCAGCGCAGGGATTTTGAACACTGAAGCTTTCTTT. The encoded protein is CASSAGILNTEAFF.

The chain has TRBV11-2 and TRBJ1-1; no firm D call. The CDR3 has 13 amino acids. V was shortened by 5 bases and J by 1 base, with 8 bases between the two germline ends. Germline loops: CDR1 SGHAT, CDR2 FQNNGV. This chain's CDR3 is CASSRESNTEAFF. The CDR3, as DNA: TGTGCCAGCAGCCGCGAGTCGAACACTGAAGCTTTCTTT.

V gene TRBV7-2 combines with J gene TRBJ1-2; D is unresolved. Between the trimmed V and J ends, which lost 2 bases and 4 bases, there was a span of 11 bases. CDR1 and CDR2 from the germline V gene are SGHTA and FQGNSA. The CDR3 is 14 residues long. The CDR3 reads CASSLSPGSYGYTF. CDR3 nucleotides: TGTGCCAGCAGCTTATCCCCGGGGAGCTATGGCTACACCTTC.

This chain links TRBV5-8 with TRBJ1-2, with a possible D match to TRBD1 (5 bases). The germline gives CDR1 SGHTS, CDR2 YDEGEE. This CDR3 is 13 amino acids long. The V gene lost 4 bases and the J gene lost 8 bases, with 15 bases spanning the gap. In nucleotides, the CDR3 is TGTGCCAGCAGCCCCGCTAGGGGTCGGGGCTACACCTTC. Its translation is CASSPARGRGYTF.

This chain uses TRBV10-2 with TRBJ1-1; 7 positions match TRBD1. Germline loops: CDR1 WSHSY, CDR2 SAAADI. With 1 base clipped from V and 4 bases from J, the junction kept 6 bases outside the gene matches. This CDR3 is 15 amino acids long. The CDR3 loop reads CASSEFDRAATEAFF. CDR3 coding DNA: TGCGCCAGCAGTGAGTTCGACAGGGCCGCCACTGAAGCTTTCTTT.

V is TRBV5-6 and J is TRBJ1-2; 8 bases are shared with TRBD1. CDR1 is SGHDT, CDR2 YYEEEE, per germline. V shed 3 bases and J 2 bases; nucleotides not matched to a gene: 6. This CDR3 comprises 15 residues. The CDR3 here is CASSYRDRQNYGYTF. CDR3 sequence (DNA): TGTGCCAGCAGCTATCGGGACAGGCAAAACTATGGCTACACCTTC. Full variable domain (outside the CDR3, taken from reference TRBV5-6 and TRBJ1-2): DAGVTQSPTHLIKTRGQQVTLRCSPKSGHDTVSWYQQALGQGPQFIFQYYEEEERQRGNFPDRFSGHQFPNYSSELNVNALLLGDSALYLCASSYRDRQNYGYTFGSGTRLTVV.

This chain connects TRBV7-6 to TRBJ2-5; D is undetermined. V dropped 1 base and J dropped 2 bases, with 8 bases sitting between them. The CDR3 is 14 amino acids. Germline lookup yields CDR1 SGHVS and CDR2 FNYEAQ. The DNA for the CDR3 is TGTGCCAGCAGCTTAGTTCAGTTACAAGAGACCCAGTACTTC. Protein sequence: CASSLVQLQETQYF.

The V call is TRBV6-5, the J call TRBJ1-2; D is possibly TRBD1 (5 bases). The V gene lost 6 bases and the J gene lost 1 base, with 6 bases spanning the gap. The germline CDR1 and CDR2 sequences are MNHEY and SVGAGI. The CDR3 has 12 amino acids. The CDR3 nucleotides are TGTGCCAGCAGGAGGGGTAACTATGGCTACACCTTC. Its translation is CASRRGNYGYTF.

In its sample, this clone was seen once. This chain connects TRBV18 to TRBJ2-6, with D possibly being TRBD2 (6 bases). CDR1 is KGHSH and CDR2 is LQKENI in the germline V gene. Trimming pared 2 bases from V and 1 base from J, leaving 9 bases between. The CDR3 has 16 residues. DNA of the CDR3: TGTGCCAGCTCACCATTAGGAGGGTCTGGGGCCAACGTCCTGACTTTC. It encodes CASSPLGGSGANVLTF.

The chain couples TRBV6-5 to TRBJ1-2; maybe TRBD1 (6 bases). V lost 0 bases and J 5 bases, leaving 10 bases between the germline ends. This CDR3 is 14 amino acids long. The germline CDR1 and CDR2 sequences are MNHEY and SVGAGI. CDR3 bases: TGTGCCAGCAGTTACTCCGGGACACGTTATGGCTACACCTTC. It specifies CASSYSGTRYGYTF.

The J gene is TRBJ1-2, the V gene TRBV6-5; no definite D call. CDR1 and CDR2 (germline): MNHEY, SVGAGI. V was clipped by 6 bases and J by 3 bases, with 17 bases between them. The CDR3 length is 15 residues. The CDR3 bases are TGTGCCAGCAGGCCCCTCCTCGGCGGACACTATGGCTACACCTTC. Its protein product is CASRPLLGGHYGYTF.

The V gene is TRBV9, the J gene TRBJ1-2; D is undetermined. The V and J ends lost 4 bases and 8 bases respectively, with 12 bases between them. The germline V gene has CDR1 SGDLS and CDR2 YYNGEE. The CDR3 sequence is 12 residues long. Here the CDR3 DNA reads TGTGCCAGCAGCTCCAGCCCTGGGGGCTACACCTTC. It specifies CASSSSPGGYTF.

J is TRBJ2-1 and V is TRBV25-1, with D possibly TRBD2 on 7 matching bases. V gave up 2 bases and J gave up 0 bases, with 11 bases separating them. From germline, CDR1 is MGHDK and CDR2 SYGVNS. The CDR3 extends over 16 amino acids. CDR3 protein: CASSEGGGGSYNEQFF. The DNA of the CDR3 is TGTGCCAGCAGTGAAGGAGGGGGGGGCTCCTACAATGAGCAGTTCTTC.

The sample holds one count of this clone. The CDR3 sequence is CASTPERAGTGELFF. Written as DNA, the CDR3 is TGTGCCAGCACCCCAGAGAGGGCCGGGACCGGGGAGCTGTTTTTT. The V gene is TRBV7-9, the J gene TRBJ2-2; maybe TRBD2 (5 bases). Germline V gene lookup returns CDR1 SEHNR and CDR2 FQNEAQ (reference sequence). There are 15 residues in the CDR3. Trimming removed 7 bases from V and 5 bases from J, with 17 bases in between. Drawing the rest from reference TRBV7-9 and TRBJ2-2, the complete variable domain is DTGVSQNPRHKITKRGQNVTFRCDPISEHNRLYWYRQTLGQGPEFLTYFQNEAQLEKSRLLSDRFSAERPKGSFSTLEIQRTEQGDSAMYLCASTPERAGTGELFFGEGSRLTVL.

This rearrangement joins TRBV18 to TRBJ2-3; TRBD2 agrees at 12 bases. The germline CDR1 and CDR2 sequences are KGHSH and LQKENI. This CDR3 is built from 15 residues. Trimming at V came to 3 bases and at J to 5 bases, leaving 3 bases not matched to a gene. For the CDR3, the DNA is TGTGCCAGCTCACCTGGACTAGCGGGAAAAGATACGCAGTATTTT. As protein: CASSPGLAGKDTQYF. The full variable domain, its missing parts supplied by reference TRBV18 and TRBJ2-3, is NAGVMQNPRHLVRRRGQEARLRCSPMKGHSHVYWYRQLPEEGLKFMVYLQKENIIDESGMPKERFSAEFPKEGPSILRIQQVVRGDSAAYFCASSPGLAGKDTQYFGPGTRLTVL.

The chain employs TRBV7-2 and TRBJ2-1; TRBD2 agrees at 8 bases. This CDR3 comprises 14 residues. Trimming at V came to 7 bases and at J to 5 bases, leaving 7 bases not matched to a gene. Per the germline V gene, CDR1 is SGHTA and CDR2 is FQGNSA. The CDR3 nucleotides are TGTGCCAGCAACCAGGGAGCGGGGGACAATGAGCAGTTCTTC. It yields the protein CASNQGAGDNEQFF.